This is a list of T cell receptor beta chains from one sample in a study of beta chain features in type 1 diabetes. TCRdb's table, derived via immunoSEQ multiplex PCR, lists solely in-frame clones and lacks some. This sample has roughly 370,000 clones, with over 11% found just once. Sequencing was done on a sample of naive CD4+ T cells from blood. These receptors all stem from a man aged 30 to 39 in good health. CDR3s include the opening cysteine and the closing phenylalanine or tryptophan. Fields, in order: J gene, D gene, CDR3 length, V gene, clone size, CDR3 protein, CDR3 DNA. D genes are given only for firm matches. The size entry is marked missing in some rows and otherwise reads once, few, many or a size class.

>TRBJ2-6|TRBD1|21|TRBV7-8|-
CASGPNMIRDRATSGANVLTF
TGTGCCAGCGGACCCAATATGATTCGGGACAGAGCTACCTCTGGGGCCAACGTCCTGACTTTC
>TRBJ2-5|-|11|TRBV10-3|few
CATRGLETQYF
TGTGCCACCAGGGGATTAGAGACCCAGTACTTC
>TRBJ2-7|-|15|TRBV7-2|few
CASSSSLITRAVQYF
TGTGCCAGCAGCTCGAGTTTAATTACTAGAGCGGTGCAGTACTTC
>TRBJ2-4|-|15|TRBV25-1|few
CASSGGGGAKNIQYF
TGTGCCAGCAGTGGAGGTGGGGGGGCCAAAAACATTCAGTACTTC
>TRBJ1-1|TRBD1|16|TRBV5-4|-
CASSLGQGVLNTEAFF
TGTGCCAGCAGCTTGGGTCAGGGGGTGTTGAACACTGAAGCTTTCTTT
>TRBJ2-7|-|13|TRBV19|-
CASSIADSYEQYF
TGTGCCAGTAGTATCGCGGACAGTTACGAGCAGTACTTC
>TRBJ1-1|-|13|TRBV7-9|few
CASSLKGGTEAFF
TGTGCCAGCAGCTTAAAAGGGGGGACTGAAGCTTTCTTT
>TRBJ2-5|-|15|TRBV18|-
CASSVLAGSQETQYF
TGTGCCAGCTCCGTTTTAGCAGGATCCCAAGAGACCCAGTACTTC
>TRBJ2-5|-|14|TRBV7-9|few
CASSLANRQETQYF
TGTGCCAGCAGCTTAGCCAACAGGCAAGAGACCCAGTACTTC
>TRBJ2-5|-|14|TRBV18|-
CASSDRSGKETQYF
TGTGCCAGCTCAGACCGGTCGGGAAAAGAGACCCAGTACTTC
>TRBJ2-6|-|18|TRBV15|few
CATSREAPFFSGANVLTF
TGTGCCACCAGCAGAGAAGCCCCTTTCTTCTCTGGGGCCAACGTCCTGACTTTC
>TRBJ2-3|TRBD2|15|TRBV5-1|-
CASSFLAGVPDTQYF
TGCGCCAGCAGCTTTTTAGCGGGAGTGCCAGATACGCAGTATTTT
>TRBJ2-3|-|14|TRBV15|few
CATSRDATPDTQYF
TGTGCCACCAGCAGAGATGCCACACCAGATACGCAGTATTTT
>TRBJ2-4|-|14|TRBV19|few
CASSISTVENIQYF
TGTGCCAGTAGTATTTCAACCGTCGAAAACATTCAGTACTTC
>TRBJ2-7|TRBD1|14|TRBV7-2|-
CASTLRQGRYEQYF
TGTGCCAGCACCCTCAGACAGGGTCGCTACGAGCAGTACTTC
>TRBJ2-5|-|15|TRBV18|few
CASSLATAYQETQYF
TGTGCCAGCTCACTCGCGACAGCCTACCAAGAGACCCAGTACTTC
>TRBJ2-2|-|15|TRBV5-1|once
CASSLTSQNTGELFF
TGCGCCAGCAGCTTGACTAGCCAGAACACCGGGGAGCTGTTTTTT
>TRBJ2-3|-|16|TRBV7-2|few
CASSLFGTDDVDTQYF
TGTGCCAGCAGCTTATTCGGGACGGATGATGTGGATACGCAGTATTTT
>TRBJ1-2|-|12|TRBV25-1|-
CASSEQGYGYTF
TGTGCCAGCAGTGAACAGGGGTATGGCTACACCTTC
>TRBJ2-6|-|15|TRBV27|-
CASSSRQTGANVLTF
TGTGCCAGCAGTTCGAGACAGACTGGGGCCAACGTCCTGACTTTC
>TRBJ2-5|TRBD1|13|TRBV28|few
CASRGTGEWTQYF
TGTGCCAGCAGGGGGACAGGGGAATGGACCCAGTACTTC
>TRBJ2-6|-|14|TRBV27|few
CASRGGAGANVLTF
TGTGCCAGCAGAGGGGGGGCTGGGGCCAACGTCCTGACTTTC
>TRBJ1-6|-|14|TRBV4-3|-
CASSQDRVWSPLHF
TGCGCCAGCAGCCAAGACAGGGTATGGTCACCCCTCCACTTT
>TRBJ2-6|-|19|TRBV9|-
CASSPRWGTLLSGANVLTF
TGTGCCAGCAGCCCCCGCTGGGGTACCCTTCTCTCTGGGGCCAACGTCCTGACTTTC
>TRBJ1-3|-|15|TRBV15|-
CATSRQTASGNTIYF
TGTGCCACCAGCAGACAGACGGCCTCTGGAAACACCATATATTTT
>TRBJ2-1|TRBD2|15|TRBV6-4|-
CASSERTSGMGEQFF
TGTGCCAGCAGTGAGAGGACTAGCGGGATGGGCGAGCAGTTCTTC
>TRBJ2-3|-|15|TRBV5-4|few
CASSSPAAPSGTQYF
TGTGCCAGCAGCTCTCCGGCAGCGCCGAGTGGTACGCAGTATTTT
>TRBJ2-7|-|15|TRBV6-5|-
CASSYSETTSYEQYF
TGTGCCAGCAGTTACTCTGAGACTACTTCTTACGAGCAGTACTTC
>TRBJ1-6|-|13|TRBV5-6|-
CASSGGTAKNKHF
TGTGCCAGCAGCGGCGGGACGGCCAAGAATAAGCACTTT
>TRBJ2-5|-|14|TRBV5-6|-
CASRGIGLEETQYF
TGTGCCAGCAGAGGGATCGGGTTGGAAGAGACCCAGTACTTC
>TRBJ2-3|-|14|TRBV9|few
CASSGDPSTDTQYF
TGTGCCAGCAGCGGGGACCCTAGCACAGATACGCAGTATTTT
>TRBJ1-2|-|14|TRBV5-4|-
CASSIVGVAGGYTF
TGTGCCAGCAGCATCGTCGGGGTGGCGGGTGGCTACACCTTC
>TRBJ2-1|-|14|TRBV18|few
CASSPGSWSNEQFF
TGTGCCAGCTCACCAGGGAGTTGGTCCAATGAGCAGTTCTTC